This TCR beta chain emerged from a study of T cell responses to AZD1222 COVID-19 vaccine. With respect to this clone: What it recognizes is unknown.

Per the germline V gene, CDR1 is SNHLY and CDR2 is FYNNEI. The CDR3 spans 15 residues. V was clipped by 1 base and J by 3 bases, with 12 bases between them. Study results and caveats: Donors in the cohort were predominantly white British and more often female, and clonal diversity was possibly underestimated. It was only 6 or 7 AZD1222 recipients who were seropositive at baseline. Variant regions that are unmutated are reportedly the target of nearly half of spike-specific TCRs.

Generated by immunoSEQ multiplex PCR, the TCRdb table keeps only in-frame clones and is missing some. The repertoire holds 100,000 to 150,000 clones, with roughly 94% as singletons. The chain is built from TRBV2 and TRBJ1-2; D is undetermined. This TCR was recovered from an adult in good health. Sequenced material: peripheral blood, taken on day 0 of AZD1222 vaccination. The CDR3 region is CASSEEVQMYYGYTF. The CDR3 nucleotides are TGTGCCAGCAGTGAAGAGGTCCAGATGTACTATGGCTACACCTTC. Full variable domain (remainder filled in from reference TRBV2 and TRBJ1-2): EPEVTQTPSHQVTQMGQEVILRCVPISNHLYFYWYRQILGQKVEFLVSFYNNEISEKSEIFDDQFSVERPDGSNFTLKIRSTKLEDSAMYFCASSEEVQMYYGYTFGSGTRLTVV.